These 10 T cell receptor beta chains came from one sample sequenced in a study of T cell responses to AZD1222 COVID-19 vaccine. TCRdb's copy holds only in-frame clones and misses some; the assay was immunoSEQ multiplex PCR. Altogether fewer than 120,000 clones are present, 81% being singletons, with the ten largest covering roughly 5%. The sequences come from peripheral blood, collected on day 0 of AZD1222 vaccination. These receptors came from an adult in good health.

The chain employs TRBV19 and TRBJ2-5; no clear D gene. The CDR3 contains 14 residues. Germline CDR1 reads LNHDA; CDR2 reads SQIVND (reference sequence). V was shortened by 5 bases and J by 5 bases, with 15 bases between the two germline ends. CDR3: CASSPRIDGETQYF. CDR3 bases: TGTGCCAGTAGTCCCAGGATTGACGGGGAGACCCAGTACTTC.

The rearrangement uses TRBV30 and TRBJ2-7; no clear D gene. CDR3 length: 12 residues. Trimming stripped 2 bases from V and 2 bases from J, with 7 bases between. CDR1 and CDR2 (germline): GTSNPN, SVGIG (reference sequence). In DNA form, the CDR3 reads TGTGCCTGGAGTCCCCAACCCTACGAGCAGTACTTC. It translates to CAWSPQPYEQYF.

The V call is TRBV4-3, the J call TRBJ1-2; 8 bases fit TRBD1. This CDR3 is 15 amino acids long. Germline trimming cut 2 bases from V and 4 bases from J; bases unmatched to any gene: 6. Germline CDR1 reads LGHNA; CDR2 reads YSLEER. The CDR3, as DNA: TGCGCCAGCAGCCAATTGACAGGGGCCTTCTATGGCTACACCTTC. Translated, it gives CASSQLTGAFYGYTF.

Here the CDR3 DNA reads TGTGCCAGTAGGGCTCGGACAGGGGACAACTCTGGAAACACCATATATTTT. It yields the protein CASRARTGDNSGNTIYF. The V gene is TRBV19, the J gene TRBJ1-3, with TRBD1 identical over 9 bases. CDR1 LNHDA and CDR2 SQIVND come from the germline V gene (reference sequence). V shed 6 bases, J shed 0 bases, and the junction held 9 bases outside the gene matches. This CDR3 contains 17 residues. Filled out from reference TRBV19 and TRBJ1-3, the complete variable domain reads DGGITQSPKYLFRKEGQNVTLSCEQNLNHDAMYWYRQDPGQGLRLIYYSQIVNDFQKGDIAEGYSVSREKKESFPLTVTSAQKNPTAFYLCASRARTGDNSGNTIYFGEGSWLTVV.

J is TRBJ2-7 and V is TRBV7-8, with a weak D call TRBD2 (6 bases). Per germline, CDR1 SGHVS and CDR2 FQNEAQ. The V and J ends lost 1 base and 10 bases respectively, with 8 bases between them. The CDR3 is 11 amino acids. The CDR3 sequence: CASSLGDFQYF. The CDR3, as DNA: TGTGCCAGCAGCTTAGGGGACTTCCAGTACTTC.

The gene calls are TRBV7-9 and TRBJ1-1; 11 bases align to TRBD1. Germline CDR1 SEHNR, CDR2 FQNEAQ (reference sequence). The CDR3 has 14 amino acids. With V trimmed by 5 bases and J by 4 bases, 3 bases remained unmatched. The CDR3 DNA sequence: TGTGCCAGCAGCCGGACAGGGGGCAGCACTGAAGCTTTCTTT. Residues: CASSRTGGSTEAFF. Combining the CDR3 with reference TRBV7-9 and TRBJ1-1 gives the whole variable domain DTGVSQNPRHKITKRGQNVTFRCDPISEHNRLYWYRQTLGQGPEFLTYFQNEAQLEKSRLLSDRFSAERPKGSFSTLEIQRTEQGDSAMYLCASSRTGGSTEAFFGQGTRLTVV.

The V call is TRBV9, the J call TRBJ1-6; D gene ambiguous. Germline-derived CDR1 and CDR2 are SGDLS and YYNGEE. Trimming removed 6 bases at V and 6 bases at J, with 22 bases between. The CDR3 totals 17 residues. The CDR3 region has the DNA TGTGCCAGCACCGCGGAAGCAAGACCTAGATCTAATTCACCCCTCCACTTT. This encodes CASTAEARPRSNSPLHF.

J is TRBJ2-7 and V is TRBV6-5, with 11 bases matching TRBD1. J was trimmed by 3 bases and V by 8 bases; bases with no gene match: 6. This CDR3 contains 14 residues. From germline, CDR1 is MNHEY and CDR2 SVGAGI. CDR3 sequence (DNA): TGTGCCAGCGGAAGGACAGGGGGCGTCTACGAGCAGTACTTC. Its translation: CASGRTGGVYEQYF.

The genes are TRBV11-2 and TRBJ1-4, with D unresolved. V gave up 5 bases and J gave up 0 bases, with 4 bases separating them. This CDR3 is built from 13 residues. CDR1 is SGHAT, CDR2 FQNNGV, per germline. The CDR3 DNA reads as TGTGCCAGCAGCGACACAACTAATGAAAAACTGTTTTTT. Its protein product is CASSDTTNEKLFF.

J is TRBJ1-1 and V is TRBV4-1; a possible D gene is TRBD1 (6 bases). There are 15 residues in the CDR3. Trimming stripped 0 bases from V and 3 bases from J, with 11 bases between. Germline V CDR1 and CDR2: MGHRA, YSYEKL. The CDR3 loop is CASSQERQAHTEAFF. Here the CDR3 DNA reads TGCGCCAGCAGCCAAGAAAGACAGGCCCACACTGAAGCTTTCTTT.